This is a list of T cell receptor beta chains from one sample in a study of regulatory T cells in long-lasting Graves disease. MiXCR, run by TCRdb on the multiplex PCR reads, gives a single entry per CDR3 protein. The sample holds roughly 500,000 distinct CDR3 sequences, 12% to 15% seen once. Another study also made use of these data, one on T cells in Graves' hyperthyroidism and ophthalmopathy.

The sequencing here drew on peripheral blood mononuclear cells (PBMCs), taken at new diagnosis, from a patient treated with antithyroid drugs. All receptors derive from a woman aged 45 to 65 with Graves disease. CDR3s leave out the opening cysteine and the closing phenylalanine or tryptophan.

j_call v_call cdr3_aa
TRBJ2-1 TRBV5-1 ASSLGLQYNEQF
TRBJ2-1 TRBV18 AGSPNPTDQF
TRBJ2-7 TRBV11-1 ASRSSRAGGHEQY
TRBJ2-1 TRBV9 ASSVGLAGGQNEQF
TRBJ2-1 TRBV24-1 ATSDFRTSGSLNEQF
TRBJ2-3 TRBV5-5 ASSSSPGTDTQY
TRBJ2-3 TRBV28 ASSPGQATGTQY
TRBJ2-1 TRBV5-1 ASSPPGGGSYNEQF
TRBJ2-1 TRBV12-3/TRBV12-4 ASSSILLGPYNEQF
TRBJ2-7 TRBV28 ASSSTSGSYEQY
TRBJ2-7 TRBV3-1 ASSQGFKQY
TRBJ2-2 TRBV3-1 ASSQHTANTGELF
TRBJ2-5 TRBV6-9 ASSYMTGRPAETQY
TRBJ1-5 TRBV20-1 SASQGVGQPQH
TRBJ1-2 TRBV2 ASSSRGTTGYT
TRBJ2-7 TRBV12-3/TRBV12-4 ASSLGQHYEQY
TRBJ2-2 TRBV27 ASTLSDRGDTGELF
TRBJ2-1 TRBV19 ASSIGLALGNEQF
TRBJ2-1 TRBV29-1 SVAPSSGTGGINEQF
TRBJ2-7 TRBV2 ASSQELEQY
TRBJ2-5 TRBV7-9 ASSLGRGLVAKTQY
TRBJ1-1 TRBV29-1 SVEGLNRGFVGKTEAF
TRBJ2-7 TRBV28 ASSLWGTSGSYEQY
TRBJ1-5 TRBV7-2 ASSETGYSNQPQH
TRBJ2-6 TRBV20-1 SARVDSGTSGGRLANVLT
TRBJ2-2 TRBV7-2 ASSSRRTGGFGELF
TRBJ1-1 TRBV2 ASSVDPNTEAF
TRBJ1-5 TRBV4-2 ASSPTRGELSNQPQH
TRBJ1-5 TRBV30 AWSEGNNQPQH
TRBJ2-3 TRBV18 ASSPLPSGSVTDTQY
TRBJ2-5 TRBV29-1 SVETTDIPQETQY
TRBJ1-1 TRBV5-6 ASTVWGLGTEAF
TRBJ2-1 TRBV19 ASSIRVKGLKSSYNEQF
TRBJ2-1 TRBV12-3/TRBV12-4 ASSFVDRPTRNEQF
TRBJ2-7 TRBV29-1 SVDGQGNSYEQY